The rows below give T cell receptor beta chains drawn from one sample of a study of CD8 T cells in ankylosing spondylitis. TCRdb reanalysed the 5' RACE reads using MiXCR and keeps one entry per CDR3 protein. The sample lists approximately 150,000 distinct CDR3 sequences; over 15% were seen once. The sample consisted of blood, either unsorted or a sorted T cell fraction (not recorded which). These receptor sequences come from a male donor with ankylosing spondylitis. Each CDR3 is given with its conserved first and last residue. The order of the fields is clone size, CDR3 length, J gene, V gene, D gene, CDR3 DNA, CDR3 protein. A D gene is named only where the DNA matches it firmly. Size is stated for part of the rows, as once, few or many counts, or as a class when the clone is expanded.

>.|17|TRBJ2-2|TRBV9|TRBD2
TGTGCCAGCAGCCCACTAGCGGGAGCTGTGAACACCGGGGAGCTGTTTTTT
CASSPLAGAVNTGELFF
>few|14|TRBJ2-3|TRBV12-3/TRBV12-4|.
TGTGCCAGCAGTTTAGGGCAGAACGGAGATACGCAGTATTTT
CASSLGQNGDTQYF
>few|14|TRBJ2-5|TRBV12-3/TRBV12-4|.
TGTGCCAGCAACCTCGTTGGGGCGGGAGAGACCCAGTACTTC
CASNLVGAGETQYF
>.|14|TRBJ1-5|TRBV7-9|.
TGTGCCAGCAGCGGAGGAATTAGCAATCAGCCCCAGCATTTT
CASSGGISNQPQHF
>few|12|TRBJ1-2|TRBV27|TRBD1
TGTGCCAGCAGGGGACAGGGCTATGGCTACACCTTC
CASRGQGYGYTF
>.|13|TRBJ2-1|TRBV27|.
TGTGCCAGCAGTTACGAGGGAAACAATGAGCAGTTCTTC
CASSYEGNNEQFF
>many|13|TRBJ1-2|TRBV5-1|.
TGCGCCAGCAGCTTCATCCCAAAGGAGGGCTACACCTTC
CASSFIPKEGYTF
>many|15|TRBJ2-1|TRBV9|TRBD2
TGTGCCAGCAGTACGGGCGGGAGTATCCACAATGAGCAGTTCTTC
CASSTGGSIHNEQFF
>.|13|TRBJ2-5|TRBV7-3|.
TGTGCCAGCAGCCCCCTCGTCCAAGAGACCCAGTACTTC
CASSPLVQETQYF
>few|13|TRBJ2-1|TRBV5-1|TRBD1
TGCGCCAGCGGGGGGACAGGGTCCGATGAGCAGTTCTTC
CASGGTGSDEQFF
>many|13|TRBJ1-1|TRBV29-1|TRBD1
TGCAGCGTTTTGGACAGGGAAAACACTGAAGCTTTCTTT
CSVLDRENTEAFF
>.|11|TRBJ2-7|TRBV20-1|.
TGCGACCGGGACACCTCTTTCGAGCAGTACTTC
CDRDTSFEQYF
>.|18|TRBJ1-4|TRBV4-1|TRBD1
TGCGCCAGCAGCCAAGCAGAGACAGGGGGCAGGGGTAATGAAAAACTGTTTTTT
CASSQAETGGRGNEKLFF
>few|12|TRBJ2-7|TRBV20-1|.
TGCAGTGCTAGGGGGGCAGCCAACGAGCAGTACTTC
CSARGAANEQYF
>few|17|TRBJ1-4|TRBV12-3/TRBV12-4|.
TGTGCCAGCAGTTTGAGTTTGTGGGAGGGTCCTAATGAAAAACTGTTTTTT
CASSLSLWEGPNEKLFF
>few|18|TRBJ2-2|TRBV21-1|.
TGTGCCAGCAGCAAAGTAACCTACCCTTGGATGAACACCGGGGAGCTGTTTTTT
CASSKVTYPWMNTGELFF
>few|12|TRBJ1-1|TRBV29-1|TRBD1
TGCAGCGTTGAAAGGGGGCAGGGCGAAGCTTTCTTT
CSVERGQGEAFF
>.|11|TRBJ2-1|TRBV28|.
TGTGCCAGCGCTGGGGCCGATGAGCAGTTCTTC
CASAGADEQFF
>.|13|TRBJ2-7|TRBV2|.
TGTGCCAGCAGTCCACAGGCCTCCTACGAGCAGTACTTC
CASSPQASYEQYF
>.|15|TRBJ1-1|TRBV27|TRBD1
TGTGCCAGCAGTCCCGGGACAGGGGTGAACACTGAAGCTTTCTTT
CASSPGTGVNTEAFF
>.|15|TRBJ2-1|TRBV28|.
TGTGCCAGCACCTGGGGGGACCCAGCAGTTAATGAGCAGTTCTTC
CASTWGDPAVNEQFF
>.|15|TRBJ2-5|TRBV27|TRBD2
TGTGCCAGCAGTATTGGGACTAGCGGGATCGAGACCCAGTACTTC
CASSIGTSGIETQYF
>few|13|TRBJ2-1|TRBV14|TRBD2
TGTGCCAGCAGCCAAGAGCAGGGAGGGGAGCAGTTCTTC
CASSQEQGGEQFF
>many|17|TRBJ2-1|TRBV7-9|.
TGTGCCAGCAGCCCCGCGGCGGATCGGGAGATCGGTCGGAAGCAGTTCTTC
CASSPAADREIGRKQFF
>few|15|TRBJ2-1|TRBV7-9|TRBD2
TGTGCCAGCAGCTTCCCCGGCGGGAGCCGTAATGAGCAGTTCTTC
CASSFPGGSRNEQFF
>once|14|TRBJ2-4|TRBV27|.
TGTGCCAGCGGTCCAGGGCTGAACAAAAACATTCAGTACTTC
CASGPGLNKNIQYF
>few|15|TRBJ2-7|TRBV5-1|TRBD2
TGCGCCAGCAGCCCTACTAGCGGAGACTCCTACGAGCAGTACTTC
CASSPTSGDSYEQYF
>few|13|TRBJ1-5|TRBV5-1|.
TGCGCCAGCAGCCCAGGGTTCGGGCAGCCCCAGCATTTT
CASSPGFGQPQHF
>few|14|TRBJ2-3|TRBV28|.
TGTGCCAGCAGTTTGCAGTCTCGGTTGGATACGCAGTATTTT
CASSLQSRLDTQYF
>few|12|TRBJ2-2|TRBV20-1|.
TGCAGTGCTAGCCCGGGACCCACTGAGCTGTTTTTT
CSASPGPTELFF
>.|14|TRBJ2-2|TRBV7-9|TRBD1
TGTGCCAGCAGCGATCAGGGGGCGACCGGGGAGCTGTTTTTT
CASSDQGATGELFF
>.|14|TRBJ1-2|TRBV4-1|.
TGCGCCAGCAGCCAAGAACGGCCGTTGAGGGGCTACACCTTC
CASSQERPLRGYTF
>few|16|TRBJ2-1|TRBV6-1|TRBD2
TGTGCCAGCAGTCCCCGTAGCGGGAGGTTGTACAATGAGCAGTTCTTC
CASSPRSGRLYNEQFF
>.|13|TRBJ2-1|TRBV9|TRBD1
TGTGCCAGCAGCCTTGACAGGGGCAATGAGCAGTTCTTC
CASSLDRGNEQFF
>.|17|TRBJ2-7|TRBV10-3|TRBD2
TGTGCCACTACCATTGTACTGACTAGCGGGAAAGTATACGAGCAGTACTTC
CATTIVLTSGKVYEQYF
>.|15|TRBJ1-2|TRBV10-3|TRBD1
TGTGCCATCAGTGAGCCTGGACAGGGAATCTATGGCTACACCTTC
CAISEPGQGIYGYTF